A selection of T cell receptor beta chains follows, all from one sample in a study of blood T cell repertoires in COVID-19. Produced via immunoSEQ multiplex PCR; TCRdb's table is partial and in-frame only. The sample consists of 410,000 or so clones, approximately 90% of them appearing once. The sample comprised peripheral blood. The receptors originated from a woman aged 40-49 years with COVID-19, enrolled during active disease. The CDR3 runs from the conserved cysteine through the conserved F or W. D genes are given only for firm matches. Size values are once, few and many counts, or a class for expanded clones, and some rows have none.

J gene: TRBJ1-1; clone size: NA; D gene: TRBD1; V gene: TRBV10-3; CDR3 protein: CAIRLTGGITEAFF; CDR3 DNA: TGTGCCATCCGATTGACAGGGGGTATCACTGAAGCTTTCTTT
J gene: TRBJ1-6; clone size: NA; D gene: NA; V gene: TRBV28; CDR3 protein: CASSLDSYNSPLHF; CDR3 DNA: TGTGCCAGCAGTCTCGACAGCTACAATTCACCCCTCCACTTT
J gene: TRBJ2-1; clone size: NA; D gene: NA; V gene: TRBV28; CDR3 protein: CASSFSDEQFF; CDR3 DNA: TGTGCCAGCAGTTTTTCTGATGAGCAGTTCTTC
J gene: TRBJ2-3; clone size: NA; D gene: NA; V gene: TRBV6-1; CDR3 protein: CASSDVGEADTQYF; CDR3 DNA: TGTGCCAGCAGTGATGTCGGGGAAGCAGATACGCAGTATTTT
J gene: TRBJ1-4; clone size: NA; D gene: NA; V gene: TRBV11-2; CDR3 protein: CASSQVDRIGGKLFF; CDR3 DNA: TGTGCCAGCAGCCAAGTTGACAGAATTGGCGGAAAACTGTTTTTT
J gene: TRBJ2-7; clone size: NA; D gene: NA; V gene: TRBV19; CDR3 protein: CASRQQGFEQYF; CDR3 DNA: TGTGCCAGTAGACAACAGGGATTCGAGCAGTACTTC
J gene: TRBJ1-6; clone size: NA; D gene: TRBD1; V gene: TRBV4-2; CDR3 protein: CASSQGTGRWSDSPLHF; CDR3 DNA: TGTGCCAGCAGCCAAGGGACAGGGCGTTGGTCGGATTCACCCCTCCACTTT
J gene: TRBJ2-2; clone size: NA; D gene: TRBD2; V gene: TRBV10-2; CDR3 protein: CASTGLAGPNTGELFF; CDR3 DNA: TGCGCCAGCACTGGACTAGCGGGGCCGAACACCGGGGAGCTGTTTTTT
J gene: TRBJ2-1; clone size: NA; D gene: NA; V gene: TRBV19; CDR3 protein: CASSIAEVGEQFF; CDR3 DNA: TGTGCCAGTAGTATTGCGGAGGTGGGGGAGCAGTTCTTC
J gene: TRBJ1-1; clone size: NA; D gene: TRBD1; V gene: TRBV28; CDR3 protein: CASILDRVVTEAFF; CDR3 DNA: TGTGCCAGCATATTAGACAGGGTGGTCACTGAAGCTTTCTTT
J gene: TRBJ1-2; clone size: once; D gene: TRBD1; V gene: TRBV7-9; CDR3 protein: CASSPWDSPYGYTF; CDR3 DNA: TGTGCCAGCAGCCCATGGGACAGTCCTTATGGCTACACCTTC
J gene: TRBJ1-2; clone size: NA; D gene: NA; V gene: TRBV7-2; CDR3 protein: CASSSPDQGTSYTF; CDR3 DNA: TGTGCCAGCAGCTCGCCCGACCAGGGGACTAGCTACACCTTC
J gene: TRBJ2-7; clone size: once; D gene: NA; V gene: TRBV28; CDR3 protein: CASSHLGREYYEQYF; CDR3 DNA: TGTGCCAGCAGTCACCTAGGGCGGGAATACTACGAGCAGTACTTC
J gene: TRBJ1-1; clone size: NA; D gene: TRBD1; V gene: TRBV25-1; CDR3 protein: CASSEFEGARAFF; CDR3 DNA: TGTGCCAGCAGTGAATTTGAGGGGGCGAGGGCTTTCTTT
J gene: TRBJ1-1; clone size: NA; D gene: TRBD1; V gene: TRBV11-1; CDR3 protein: CASSSGQGDTEAFF; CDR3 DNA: TGTGCCAGCAGCTCGGGACAGGGGGACACTGAAGCTTTCTTT
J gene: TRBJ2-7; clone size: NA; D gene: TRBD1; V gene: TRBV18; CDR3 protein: CASSPLRDRSSYEQYF; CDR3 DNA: TGTGCCAGCTCACCCCTCCGGGACAGGAGCTCCTACGAGCAGTACTTC
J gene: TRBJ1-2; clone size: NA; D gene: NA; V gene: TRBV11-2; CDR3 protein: CASSVRTALYGYTF; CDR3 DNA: TGTGCCAGCAGCGTCCGGACAGCTCTCTATGGCTACACCTTC
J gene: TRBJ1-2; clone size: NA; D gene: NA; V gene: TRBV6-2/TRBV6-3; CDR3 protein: CASSYSSGTLGGYTF; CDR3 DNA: TGTGCCAGCAGTTACTCGTCAGGGACACTTGGTGGCTACACCTTC
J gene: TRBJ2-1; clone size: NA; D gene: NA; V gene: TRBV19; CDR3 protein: CASSVDRYSYNEQFF; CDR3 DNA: TGTGCCAGTAGTGTTGACAGGTACTCCTACAATGAGCAGTTCTTC
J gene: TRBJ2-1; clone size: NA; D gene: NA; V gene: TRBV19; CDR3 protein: CASSIWGAGDNEQFF; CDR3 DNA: TGTGCCAGTAGTATCTGGGGGGCGGGGGACAATGAGCAGTTCTTC
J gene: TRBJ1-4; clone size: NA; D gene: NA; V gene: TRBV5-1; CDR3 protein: CASSGRGVRNEKLFF; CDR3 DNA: TGCGCCAGCAGCGGGAGAGGAGTAAGAAATGAAAAACTGTTTTTT
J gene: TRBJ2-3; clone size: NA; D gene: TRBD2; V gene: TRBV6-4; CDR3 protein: CASGTWEGQLDTQYF; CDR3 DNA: TGTGCCAGCGGTACGTGGGAGGGCCAATTAGATACGCAGTATTTT
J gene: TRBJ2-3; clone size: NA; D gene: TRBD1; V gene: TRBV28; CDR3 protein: CASSSTGLGTDTQYF; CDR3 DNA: TGTGCCAGCAGTTCGACAGGGTTGGGGACAGATACGCAGTATTTT
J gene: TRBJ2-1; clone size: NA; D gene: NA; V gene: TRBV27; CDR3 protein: CASIPSTSTEQFF; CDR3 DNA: TGTGCCAGCATCCCTTCAACTAGTACTGAGCAGTTCTTC